The clone carrying this T cell receptor (beta chain) showed up many times. MiXCR, run by TCRdb on the RACE reads, gives a single entry per CDR3 protein. The sample lists tens of thousands of distinct CDR3 sequences; roughly 10% were seen once. The sample originates from a study of human T cells and chemical hapten exposure. About the research overall: Alopecia areata, totalis and universalis patients, mostly female, were included.

Time point noted: pre-sensitization, week 0. Treatment of the sample: therapeutic diphenylcyclopropenone sensitization with weekly scalp DPC. This TCR was sampled from a man aged 40-49 years with alopecia areata. Some clones in this sample may be carry-over from other donors' samples. Specimen: whole blood, collected in connection with sensitization to the hapten diphenylcyclopropenone (DPC).

In DNA, the CDR3 is TGTGCCAGCAGCGTAGCGGGAAGCCCGTCTCCCTACGAGCAGTACTTC. Translation gives CASSVAGSPSPYEQYF. The genes are TRBV9 and TRBJ2-7; TRBD2 is a possible D gene (5 bases). Germline V gives CDR1 SGDLS, CDR2 YYNGEE. Trimming stripped 0 bases from V and 2 bases from J, with 15 bases between. The CDR3 loop spans 16 amino acids.